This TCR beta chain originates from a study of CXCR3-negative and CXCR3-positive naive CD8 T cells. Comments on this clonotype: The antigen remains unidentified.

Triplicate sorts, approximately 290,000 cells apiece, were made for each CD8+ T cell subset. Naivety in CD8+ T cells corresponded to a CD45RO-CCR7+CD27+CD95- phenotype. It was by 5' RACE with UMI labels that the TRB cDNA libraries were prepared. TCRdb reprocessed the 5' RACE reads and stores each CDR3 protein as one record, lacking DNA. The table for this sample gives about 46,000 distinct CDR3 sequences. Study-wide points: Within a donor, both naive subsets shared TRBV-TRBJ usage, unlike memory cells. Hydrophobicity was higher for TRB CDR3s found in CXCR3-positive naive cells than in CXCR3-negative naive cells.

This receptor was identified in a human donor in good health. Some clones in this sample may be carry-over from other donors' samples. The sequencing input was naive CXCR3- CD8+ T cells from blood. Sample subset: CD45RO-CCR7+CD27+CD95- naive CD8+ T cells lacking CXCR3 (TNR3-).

CDR3 in amino acids: CASSDSTTSYEQYF. The chain is built from TRBV6-2 or TRBV6-3 and TRBJ2-7. This CDR3 has 14 amino acids. Germline CDR1 and CDR2: MNHEY and SVGEGT.